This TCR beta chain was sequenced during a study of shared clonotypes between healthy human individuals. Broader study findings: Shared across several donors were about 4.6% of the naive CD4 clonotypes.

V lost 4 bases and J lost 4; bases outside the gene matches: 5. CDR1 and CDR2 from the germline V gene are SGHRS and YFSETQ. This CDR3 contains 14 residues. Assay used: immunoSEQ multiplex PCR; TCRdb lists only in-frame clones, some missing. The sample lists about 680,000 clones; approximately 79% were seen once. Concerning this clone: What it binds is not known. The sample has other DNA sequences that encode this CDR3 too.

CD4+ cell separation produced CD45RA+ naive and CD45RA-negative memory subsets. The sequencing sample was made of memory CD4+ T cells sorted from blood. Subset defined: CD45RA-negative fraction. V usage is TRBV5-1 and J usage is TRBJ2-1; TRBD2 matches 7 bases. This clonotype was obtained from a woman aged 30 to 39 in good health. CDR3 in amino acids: CASSLADWYNEQFF. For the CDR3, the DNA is TGCGCCAGCAGCCTAGCGGACTGGTACAATGAGCAGTTCTTC.